A selection of T cell receptor beta chains follows, all from one sample in a study of cytomegalovirus exposure and HLA in healthy donors. The data were produced by immunoSEQ multiplex PCR, yet TCRdb's version contains in-frame clones alone and is incomplete. The table shows approximately 150,000 clones, with around 75% occurring only once. The source material was PBMCs. These receptors came from a man aged 35-49 years in good health and CMV-seronegative. The CDR3 runs from the conserved cysteine through the conserved F or W. A D gene is named only where the DNA matches it firmly. Some rows have no size entry. The others give once, few or many, or a class for an expanded clone.

length,V,D,size,J,CDR3,DNA
14,TRBV12-5,TRBD1,once,TRBJ1-4,CASGTGQPNEKLFF,TGTGCTAGTGGTACGGGACAGCCTAATGAAAAACTGTTTTTT
13,TRBV19,NA,NA,TRBJ1-1,CASTGGWNTEAFF,TGTGCCAGTACCGGGGGGTGGAACACTGAAGCTTTCTTT
16,TRBV7-2,TRBD1,few,TRBJ1-2,CASSSFPGQGVEGYTF,TGTGCCAGCAGCTCCTTCCCGGGACAGGGGGTAGAAGGCTACACCTTC
12,TRBV6-1,NA,few,TRBJ1-2,CASSEEGYGYTF,TGTGCCAGCAGTGAGGAGGGCTATGGCTACACCTTC
16,TRBV2,TRBD1,once,TRBJ2-7,CASSDMGSRGTYEQYF,TGTGCCAGCAGTGACATGGGGTCCAGGGGGACCTACGAGCAGTACTTC
15,TRBV5-8,TRBD1,NA,TRBJ2-2,CASSSGQGRVRELFF,TGTGCCAGCAGCTCCGGACAGGGACGCGTTAGGGAGCTGTTTTTT
16,TRBV12-5,TRBD2,NA,TRBJ2-2,CASGLRAGGGTGELFF,TGTGCTAGTGGTTTGAGAGCGGGGGGCGGGACCGGGGAGCTGTTTTTT
14,TRBV5-1,TRBD1,NA,TRBJ1-1,CASSAYRGPTEAFF,TGCGCCAGCAGCGCCTACAGGGGACCCACTGAAGCTTTCTTT
12,TRBV19,NA,NA,TRBJ1-1,CASGHRRTEAFF,TGTGCCAGTGGACACCGGCGGACTGAAGCTTTCTTT
13,TRBV5-5,NA,NA,TRBJ1-5,CASSVDPSGPQHF,TGTGCCAGCAGCGTGGATCCTTCAGGGCCCCAGCATTTT
14,TRBV21-1,NA,NA,TRBJ2-3,CASSNGTYTDTQYF,TGTGCCAGCAGCAACGGGACTTACACAGATACGCAGTATTTT
15,TRBV7-6,TRBD2,NA,TRBJ2-7,CASSLSGVSSYEQYF,TGTGCCAGCAGCCTTAGCGGGGTTAGCTCCTACGAGCAGTACTTC
12,TRBV5-4,NA,NA,TRBJ1-1,CASSLEQCEAFF,TGTGCCAGCAGCTTGGAACAGTGTGAAGCTTTCTTT
14,TRBV9,NA,NA,TRBJ2-7,CASSIGGADYEQYF,TGTGCCAGCAGCATTGGGGGGGCCGACTACGAGCAGTACTTC
16,TRBV7-2,TRBD2,NA,TRBJ2-7,CASSFGLVGSRYEQYF,TGTGCCAGCAGTTTCGGACTAGTTGGATCCCGCTACGAGCAGTACTTC
16,TRBV5-4,NA,NA,TRBJ2-7,CASSLGSGTETYEQYF,TGTGCCAGCAGCTTGGGTAGTGGGACTGAGACCTACGAGCAGTACTTC
13,TRBV27,TRBD1,NA,TRBJ2-7,CASSFQGAYEQYF,TGTGCCAGCAGTTTCCAGGGGGCCTACGAGCAGTACTTC
11,TRBV13,NA,NA,TRBJ1-1,CASSVSGEAFF,TGTGCCAGCAGCGTCTCAGGTGAAGCTTTCTTT
15,TRBV7-2,NA,NA,TRBJ1-1,CASSLEQGFGTEAFF,TGTGCCAGCAGCTTGGAACAGGGTTTCGGCACTGAAGCTTTCTTT
19,TRBV27,NA,NA,TRBJ1-6,CASTTWGTRVGEVSSPLHF,TGTGCCAGCACTACATGGGGGACTCGGGTCGGGGAGGTGAGTTCACCCCTCCACTTT
17,TRBV27,NA,NA,TRBJ1-1,CASSPDPYRASNTEAFF,TGTGCCAGCAGTCCCGATCCATACAGGGCGTCGAACACTGAAGCTTTCTTT
13,TRBV4-1,NA,NA,TRBJ2-7,CASSPGDFYEQYF,TGCGCCAGCAGCCCGGGGGACTTTTACGAGCAGTACTTC
14,TRBV18,NA,once,TRBJ2-5,CASSPTQGRETQYF,TGTGCCAGCTCACCGACCCAAGGGAGGGAGACCCAGTACTTC
12,TRBV6-5,NA,few,TRBJ2-7,CASGLPSYEQYF,TGTGCCAGCGGACTACCTTCCTACGAGCAGTACTTC
13,TRBV7-2,NA,once,TRBJ1-4,CASSLEPLEKLFF,TGTGCCAGCAGCTTAGAACCACTTGAAAAACTGTTTTTT
14,TRBV5-1,NA,few,TRBJ1-1,CASSSFSSNTEAFF,TGCGCCAGCAGCTCGTTTAGTTCGAACACTGAAGCTTTCTTT
13,TRBV9,NA,few,TRBJ1-1,CASSVRGGSEAFF,TGTGCCAGCAGCGTAAGGGGGGGCAGTGAAGCTTTCTTT
14,TRBV6-5,NA,few,TRBJ1-1,CASSTRRDITEAFF,TGTGCCAGCAGCACCCGACGGGATATCACTGAAGCTTTCTTT
14,TRBV2,TRBD1,NA,TRBJ1-4,CASIQQGEAEKLFF,TGTGCCAGCATCCAACAGGGGGAAGCTGAAAAACTGTTTTTT
17,TRBV19,NA,NA,TRBJ1-4,CASSRRSPHRGNEKLFF,TGTGCCAGTAGTAGAAGGTCCCCCCACCGAGGGAATGAAAAACTGTTTTTT
12,TRBV11-2,NA,NA,TRBJ2-1,CATEAGYNEQFF,TGTGCCACCGAGGCAGGGTACAATGAGCAGTTCTTC
14,TRBV5-1,TRBD2,NA,TRBJ2-7,CASSLGLAGGSQYF,TGCGCCAGCAGCTTGGGTCTAGCGGGGGGAAGTCAGTACTTC
17,TRBV5-1,TRBD1,few,TRBJ2-1,CASTYELGTGANNEQFF,TGCGCCAGCACCTACGAACTAGGGACAGGGGCGAACAATGAGCAGTTCTTC
16,TRBV19,TRBD1,NA,TRBJ1-2,CASSRTGGEGGYGYTF,TGTGCCAGTAGCCGGACAGGGGGCGAAGGTGGCTATGGCTACACCTTC
13,TRBV6-4,NA,NA,TRBJ1-1,CASSGTGGTEAFF,TGTGCCAGCAGTGGGACGGGGGGTACTGAAGCTTTCTTT
14,TRBV2,TRBD1,few,TRBJ2-2,CASRDRGNTGELFF,TGTGCCAGCAGGGACAGGGGGAACACCGGGGAGCTGTTTTTT
12,TRBV7-2,NA,NA,TRBJ2-7,CASSLGAYEQYF,TGTGCCAGCAGCTTAGGGGCCTACGAGCAGTACTTC
15,TRBV2,NA,NA,TRBJ1-5,CASSPGAGSNQPQHF,TGTGCCAGCAGCCCGGGAGCAGGCAGCAATCAGCCCCAGCATTTT
15,TRBV4-3,TRBD1,NA,TRBJ2-7,CASSPTAGTAYEQYF,TGCGCCAGCAGCCCAACCGCCGGGACAGCCTACGAGCAGTACTTC
13,TRBV28,TRBD1,NA,TRBJ1-1,CASSLGGDRARSF,TGTGCCAGCAGTTTAGGGGGGGACAGGGCCCGATCATTT
15,TRBV13,TRBD1,few,TRBJ1-1,CASSPTGAMNTEAFF,TGTGCCAGCAGCCCGACAGGGGCCATGAACACTGAAGCTTTCTTT
13,TRBV5-1,NA,few,TRBJ2-2,CASLGGNTGELFF,TGCGCCAGCTTGGGGGGGAACACCGGGGAGCTGTTTTTT
13,TRBV9,NA,NA,TRBJ1-1,CASSVGGDTEAFF,TGTGCCAGCAGCGTAGGGGGCGACACTGAAGCTTTCTTT
11,TRBV6-6,TRBD1,few,TRBJ2-5,CASLNRDRAYF,TGTGCCAGTCTTAACCGGGACAGGGCTTACTTC
15,TRBV5-1,TRBD1,NA,TRBJ2-1,CASSFLQGSDNEQFF,TGCGCCAGCAGCTTCTTACAGGGGTCGGACAATGAGCAGTTCTTC
15,TRBV7-3,NA,NA,TRBJ2-3,CASSPQGGRTDTQYF,TGTGCCAGCAGCCCGCAGGGGGGCCGCACAGATACGCAGTATTTT
14,TRBV5-4,NA,few,TRBJ1-1,CASSTGTMNTEAFF,TGTGCCAGCAGCACAGGGACAATGAACACTGAAGCTTTCTTT
16,TRBV28,NA,NA,TRBJ1-2,CASSLSFVGQPCGYTF,TGTGCCAGCAGTTTATCCTTCGTGGGGCAGCCCTGTGGCTACACCTTC
14,TRBV2,NA,NA,TRBJ2-7,CASSRQRLSYEQYF,TGTGCCAGCAGCCGACAGCGATTGTCTTACGAGCAGTACTTC
16,TRBV19,TRBD1,NA,TRBJ2-1,CASSSRTGGLSHEQFF,TGTGCCAGTAGTTCCCGGACAGGGGGCCTTTCCCATGAGCAGTTCTTC
15,TRBV7-9,TRBD1,NA,TRBJ1-4,CSSSSLGQGIRKLFF,TGTTCCAGCAGCTCATTAGGACAGGGGATCCGAAAACTGTTTTTT
14,TRBV2,NA,NA,TRBJ2-1,CASIKEVYNNEQFF,TGTGCCAGCATCAAAGAGGTCTATAACAATGAGCAGTTCTTC
14,TRBV27,NA,once,TRBJ1-2,CASSSLGGYYGYTF,TGTGCCAGCAGTTCCTTGGGGGGGTACTATGGCTACACCTTC
15,TRBV6-5,TRBD1,few,TRBJ1-2,CASSYGQGVWGGYTF,TGTGCCAGCAGTTACGGGCAGGGGGTATGGGGTGGCTACACCTTC
14,TRBV6-6,NA,NA,TRBJ1-1,CASSPFTGTTEAFF,TGTGCCAGCAGCCCCTTCACAGGGACCACTGAAGCTTTCTTT